Listed here are 7 T cell receptor beta chains from one sample, sequenced in a study of blood T cell repertoires in COVID-19. Assay: immunoSEQ multiplex PCR; the TCRdb copy retains only in-frame clones and omits some. The sample carries 240,000 or so clones, 88% recorded once. Material for sequencing was peripheral blood. The receptors derive from a woman between 40 and 55 years old who had recovered from COVID-19.

The genes are TRBV29-1 and TRBJ1-2; D is uncertain. The V and J ends lost 7 bases and 1 base respectively, with 16 bases between them. CDR3 length equals 14 residues. CDR1 is SQVTM, CDR2 ANQGSEA, per germline. CDR3 DNA sequence: TGCAGCGCCGAGGGAGGGAGCAATAACTATGGCTACACCTTC. This gives the protein CSAEGGSNNYGYTF. The full variable domain, rest sourced from reference TRBV29-1 and TRBJ1-2, is SAVISQKPSRDICQRGTSLTIQCQVDSQVTMMFWYRQQPGQSLTLIATANQGSEATYESGFVIDKFPISRPNLTFSTLTVSNMSPEDSSIYLCSAEGGSNNYGYTFGSGTRLTVV.

V and J are TRBV24-1 and TRBJ1-1; D is possibly TRBD1 (5 bases). The CDR3 has 17 amino acids. Germline-derived CDR1 and CDR2 are KGHDR and SFDVKD. Trimming took 5 bases from V and 0 from J, leaving 18 bases between them. In DNA form, the CDR3 reads TGTGCCACCAGTGCCTCTGGGGGGGGAAGGTTGAACACTGAAGCTTTCTTT. It is translated as CATSASGGGRLNTEAFF.

This clone has only one observation. This rearrangement joins TRBV29-1 to TRBJ1-2; the D gene is possibly TRBD1 (5 bases). With 2 bases removed from V and 1 base from J, the gap between germline ends came to 8 bases. Looked up from germline, CDR1 is SQVTM and CDR2 is ANQGSEA. CDR3 size: 13 residues. The CDR3 bases are TGCAGCGTTGAAAGGAGGGGTAACTATGGCTACACCTTC. Translating it yields CSVERRGNYGYTF.

J is TRBJ2-3 and V is TRBV27, with 13 bases matching TRBD2. This CDR3 comprises 16 residues. J gave up 1 base and V 5 bases, and 3 bases lay outside the gene matches. Per the germline V gene, CDR1 is MNHEY and CDR2 is SMNVEV (reference sequence). CDR3 loop: CASSPLAGGRTDTQYF. The CDR3 DNA sequence: TGTGCCAGCAGTCCACTAGCGGGAGGGCGCACAGATACGCAGTATTTT.

The rearrangement uses TRBV10-3 and TRBJ2-1, with TRBD2 identical over 11 bases. There are 19 residues in the CDR3. V lost 4 bases to trimming and J lost 2 bases; unmatched junction nucleotides: 13. Looked up from germline, CDR1 is ENHRY and CDR2 is SYGVKD. The CDR3 protein is CAISASLGTSGAPYNEQFF. The CDR3 coding sequence is TGTGCCATCAGTGCCTCTTTGGGGACTAGCGGAGCGCCCTACAATGAGCAGTTCTTC.

This clone was picked up a small number of times. The rearrangement uses TRBV5-4 and TRBJ1-6; TRBD1 might be the D (6 bases). The germline V gene has CDR1 SGHNT and CDR2 YYREEE (reference sequence). Trimming took 0 bases from V and 6 from J, leaving 10 bases between them. The CDR3 has 15 amino acids. The CDR3 DNA reads as TGTGCCAGCAGCTTGGCGGGGGGCATTAATTCACCCCTCCACTTT. This gives the protein CASSLAGGINSPLHF.

Here the CDR3 DNA reads TGTGCCAGCAGCTCCCCCGGGACAGGGGGAACTAATGAAAAACTGTTTTTT. Translated: CASSSPGTGGTNEKLFF. The chain has TRBV5-4 and TRBJ1-4, with 11 bases aligning to TRBD1. V lost 3 bases and J lost 1; bases outside the gene matches: 5. The germline V gene has CDR1 SGHNT and CDR2 YYREEE (reference sequence). This CDR3 region has 17 residues.